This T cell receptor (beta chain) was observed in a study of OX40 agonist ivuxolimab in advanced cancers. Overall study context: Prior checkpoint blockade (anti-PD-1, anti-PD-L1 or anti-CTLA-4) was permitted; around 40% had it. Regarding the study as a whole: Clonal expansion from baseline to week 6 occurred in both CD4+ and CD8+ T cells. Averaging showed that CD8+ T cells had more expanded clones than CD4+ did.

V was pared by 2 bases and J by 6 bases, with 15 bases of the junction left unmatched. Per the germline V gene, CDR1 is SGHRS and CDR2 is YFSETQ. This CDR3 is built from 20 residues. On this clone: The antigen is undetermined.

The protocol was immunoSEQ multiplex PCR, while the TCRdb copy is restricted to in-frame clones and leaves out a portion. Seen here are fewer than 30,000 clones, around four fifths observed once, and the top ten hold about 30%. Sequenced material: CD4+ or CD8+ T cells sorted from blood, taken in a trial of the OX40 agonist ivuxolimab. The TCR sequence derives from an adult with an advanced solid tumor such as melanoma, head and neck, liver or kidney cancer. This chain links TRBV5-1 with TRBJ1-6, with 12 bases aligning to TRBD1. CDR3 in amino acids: CASSLDLRDRGRNGNSPLHF. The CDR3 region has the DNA TGCGCCAGCAGCTTAGACCTCCGGGACAGGGGGCGCAACGGTAATTCACCCCTCCACTTT.